These 13 T cell receptor beta chains share one sample of origin, sequenced in a study of blood T cell repertoires in COVID-19. Data came from immunoSEQ multiplex PCR; TCRdb stores just in-frame clones and leaves some out. The table records fewer than 200,000 clones, around 82% of them present only once. Sequencing was done on a sample of peripheral blood. The source of these receptors is a man aged 55 to 69 who had recovered from COVID-19.

On this clone: Other DNA variants within this sample encode the same CDR3. This chain links TRBV30 with TRBJ1-1; a possible D gene is TRBD1 (5 bases). The CDR3 has 13 amino acids. Germline V gene data show CDR1 as GTSNPN and CDR2 as SVGIG (reference sequence). Deletions cut 1 base from V and 1 base from J, with 7 bases between. The CDR3 DNA reads TGTGCCTGGAGTGGGCAGGGGAACACTGAAGCTTTCTTT. The encoded protein is CAWSGQGNTEAFF.

The chain uses TRBV7-2 and TRBJ2-1, with 11 nucleotides matching TRBD1. There are 17 residues in the CDR3. The V gene's germline CDR1 is SGHTA and CDR2 FQGNSA. Trimming cost V 0 bases and J 4 bases; bases outside gene matches: 5. Here the CDR3 DNA reads TGTGCCAGCAGCTTAGCAGGAGGGACAGGGGGGTACAATGAGCAGTTCTTC. Amino acids: CASSLAGGTGGYNEQFF.

The CDR3 is CASVRQGKTATQYF. The CDR3, as DNA: TGTGCCAGCGTAAGACAGGGGAAGACTGCTACGCAGTATTTT. This chain links TRBV5-8 with TRBJ2-3; the match to TRBD1 covers 8 bases. The V segment lost 7 bases and the J segment 8 bases; nucleotides outside the gene matches: 12. Germline CDR1 SGHTS, CDR2 YDEGEE. CDR3 length: 14 residues.

V usage is TRBV7-8 and J usage is TRBJ1-1; 10 bases align to TRBD1. The V gene's germline CDR1 is SGHVS and CDR2 FQNEAQ. The CDR3 extends over 17 amino acids. Losses at the gene ends were 4 bases for V and 2 bases for J; bases not matched to a gene: 10. In DNA, the CDR3 is TGTGCCAGCAGCTGGCAACCGGGACAGGGGATCAACACTGAAGCTTTCTTT. Encoded protein: CASSWQPGQGINTEAFF.

The genes are TRBV6-5 and TRBJ2-3, with a tentative D call TRBD2 (6 bases). CDR3 length equals 15 residues. Looked up from germline, CDR1 is MNHEY and CDR2 is SVGAGI. V lost 3 bases, J lost 15 bases, and 25 bases lay in between. The CDR3 DNA reads TGTGCCAGCAGTTATGCCACCTCGCGGGGAAGTATAAGATATTTT. It yields the protein CASSYATSRGSIRYF.

The rearrangement uses TRBV10-3 and TRBJ1-1; a weak D match, TRBD1 (6 bases). The CDR3 is made up of 15 amino acids. Germline CDR1 and CDR2: ENHRY and SYGVKD. V shed 1 base and J shed 1 base, with 10 bases lying between them. This CDR3 reads CAISEYPGANTEAFF. CDR3 sequence (DNA): TGTGCCATCAGTGAGTATCCAGGGGCGAACACTGAAGCTTTCTTT.

This clone was counted between two and nine times. CDR3 region: CASSEYVGGEETQYF. In nucleotides, the CDR3 is TGTGCCAGCAGTGAATACGTCGGGGGGGAAGAGACCCAGTACTTC. The genes are TRBV6-1 and TRBJ2-5, with TRBD2 matching over 8 bases. Trimming at V came to 2 bases and at J to 3 bases, leaving 5 bases not matched to a gene. This CDR3 spans 15 amino acids. The germline CDR1 and CDR2 sequences are MNHNS and SASEGT.

J is TRBJ1-1 and V is TRBV24-1; D gene uncertain. Trimming shortened V by 4 bases and J by 5 bases, and 10 bases separated the two germline ends. The germline V gene encodes CDR1 KGHDR and CDR2 SFDVKD. This CDR3 has 13 amino acids. The CDR3: CATSETEWTEAFF. CDR3 coding DNA: TGTGCCACCAGTGAAACTGAGTGGACTGAAGCTTTCTTT.

This clone is a singleton in its sample. The chain is built from TRBV19 and TRBJ1-2; D might be TRBD1 (5 bases). The CDR3 is made up of 15 amino acids. Germline CDR1 reads LNHDA; CDR2 reads SQIVND (reference sequence). Trimming removed 2 bases at V and 1 base at J, with 11 bases between. The CDR3 DNA reads as TGTGCCAGTAGTATACAGGAGGGGTATAACTATGGCTACACCTTC. Translation: CASSIQEGYNYGYTF. The entire variable domain, with the rest obtained from reference TRBV19 and TRBJ1-2, is as follows: DGGITQSPKYLFRKEGQNVTLSCEQNLNHDAMYWYRQDPGQGLRLIYYSQIVNDFQKGDIAEGYSVSREKKESFPLTVTSAQKNPTAFYLCASSIQEGYNYGYTFGSGTRLTVV.

The V gene is TRBV3-1 (or the pseudogene TRBV3-2), the J gene TRBJ2-1; TRBD1 agrees at 7 bases. Germline V lookup: CDR1 LGHDT, CDR2 YNNKEL (reference sequence). The ends lost 4 bases at V and 6 bases at J; junction bases unmatched: 9. The CDR3 runs 15 residues. The CDR3 nucleotides read TGTGCCAGCAGCCGGAGAGGGACAGACGCCAATGAGCAGTTCTTC. Translation: CASSRRGTDANEQFF.

This chain uses TRBV12-3 or TRBV12-4 with TRBJ2-2; possibly TRBD2 for D (5 bases). CDR3 size: 13 residues. Between the trimmed V and J ends, which lost 3 bases and 5 bases, there was a span of 7 bases. This CDR3 is CASSFRGTGELFF. CDR3 DNA sequence: TGTGCCAGCAGTTTTCGGGGAACCGGGGAGCTGTTTTTT.

The rearrangement links TRBV5-4 to TRBJ2-3, with 7 nucleotides matching TRBD1. V lost 2 bases and J lost 2; bases outside the gene matches: 8. Germline V lookup: CDR1 SGHNT, CDR2 YYREEE (reference sequence). This CDR3 is 16 amino acids long. In nucleotides, the CDR3 is TGTGCCAGCAGCTTACCACAGGGGAGTGCCACAGATACGCAGTATTTT. It codes for CASSLPQGSATDTQYF.

This clone was detected once. The chain uses TRBV5-6 and TRBJ1-2; 8 bases match TRBD1. The V gene's germline CDR1 is SGHDT and CDR2 YYEEEE. V dropped 2 bases and J dropped 4; count of bases not matched to a gene: 4. This CDR3 is built from 14 residues. CDR3 sequence: CASSFGRGLYGYTF. The DNA for the CDR3 is TGTGCCAGCAGCTTCGGCAGGGGGCTCTATGGCTACACCTTC.